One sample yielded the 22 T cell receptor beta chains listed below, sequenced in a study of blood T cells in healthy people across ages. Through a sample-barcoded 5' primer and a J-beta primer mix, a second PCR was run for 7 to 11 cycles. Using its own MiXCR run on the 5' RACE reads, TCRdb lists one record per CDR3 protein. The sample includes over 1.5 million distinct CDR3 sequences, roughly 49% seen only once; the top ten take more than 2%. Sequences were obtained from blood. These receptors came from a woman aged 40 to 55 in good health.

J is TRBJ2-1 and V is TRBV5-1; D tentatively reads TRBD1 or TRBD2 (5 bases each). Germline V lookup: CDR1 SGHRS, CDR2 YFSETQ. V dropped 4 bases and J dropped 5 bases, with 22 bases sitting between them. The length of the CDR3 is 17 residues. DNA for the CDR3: TGCGCCAGCAGCGACGGGACCGCTTTAACGTTGAACAATGAGCAGTTCTTC. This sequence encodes CASSDGTALTLNNEQFF.

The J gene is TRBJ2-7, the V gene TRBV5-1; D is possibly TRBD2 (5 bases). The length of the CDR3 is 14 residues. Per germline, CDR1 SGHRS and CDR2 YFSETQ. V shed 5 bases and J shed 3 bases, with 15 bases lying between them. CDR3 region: CASSRTGNRYEQYF. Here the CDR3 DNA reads TGCGCCAGCAGTAGGACGGGGAATCGCTACGAGCAGTACTTC. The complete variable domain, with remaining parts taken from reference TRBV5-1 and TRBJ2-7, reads KAGVTQTPRYLIKTRGQQVTLSCSPISGHRSVSWYQQTPGQGLQFLFEYFSETQRNKGNFPGRFSGRQFSNSRSEMNVSTLELGDSALYLCASSRTGNRYEQYFGPGTRLTVT.

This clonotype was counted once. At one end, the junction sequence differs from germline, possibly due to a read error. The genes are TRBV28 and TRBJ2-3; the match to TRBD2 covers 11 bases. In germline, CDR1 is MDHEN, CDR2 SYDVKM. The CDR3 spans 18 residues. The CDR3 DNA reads TGTGCCAGCAGTTTGGCAGGTACTAGCGGGGGATACACAGATACGCGGTATTTT. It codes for CASSLAGTSGGYTDTRYF. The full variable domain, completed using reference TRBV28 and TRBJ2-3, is DVKVTQSSRYLVKRTGEKVFLECVQDMDHENMFWYRQDPGLGLRLIYFSYDVKMKEKGDIPEGYSVSREKKERFSLILESASTNQTSMYLCASSLAGTSGGYTDTRYFGPGTRLTVL.

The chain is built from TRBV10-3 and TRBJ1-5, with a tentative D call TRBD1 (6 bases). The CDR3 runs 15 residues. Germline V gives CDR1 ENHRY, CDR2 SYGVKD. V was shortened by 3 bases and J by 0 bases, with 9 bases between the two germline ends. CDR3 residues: CAISEGGVSNQPQHF. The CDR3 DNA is TGTGCCATCAGTGAAGGGGGGGTTAGCAATCAGCCCCAGCATTTT.

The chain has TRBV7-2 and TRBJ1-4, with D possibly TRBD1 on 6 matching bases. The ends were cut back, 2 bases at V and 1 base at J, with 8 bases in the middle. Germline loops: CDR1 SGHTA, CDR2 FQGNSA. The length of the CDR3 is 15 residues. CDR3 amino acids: CASSLIRGTNEKLFF. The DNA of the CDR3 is TGTGCCAGCAGCTTAATCAGGGGAACTAATGAAAAACTGTTTTTT.

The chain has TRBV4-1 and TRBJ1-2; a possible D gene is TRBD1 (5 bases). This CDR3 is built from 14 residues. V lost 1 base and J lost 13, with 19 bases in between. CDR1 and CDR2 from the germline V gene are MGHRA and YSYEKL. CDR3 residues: CASSQVQGDPPITF. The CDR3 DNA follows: TGCGCCAGCAGCCAAGTCCAGGGAGACCCCCCGATCACCTTC.

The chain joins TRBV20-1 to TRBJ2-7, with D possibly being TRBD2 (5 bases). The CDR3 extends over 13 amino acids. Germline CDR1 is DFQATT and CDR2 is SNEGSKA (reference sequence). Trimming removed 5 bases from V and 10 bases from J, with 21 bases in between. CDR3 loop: CSAATGFKRTQYF. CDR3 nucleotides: TGCAGTGCTGCGACGGGATTTAAGAGAACCCAGTACTTC.

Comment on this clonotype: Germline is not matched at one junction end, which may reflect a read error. The CDR3 is CASSFPGSDSYEQYF. In nucleotides, the CDR3 is TGTGCTAGCAGCTTCCCCGGCTCGGACAGCTACGAGCAGTACTTC. The chain has TRBV7-7 and TRBJ2-7; maybe TRBD1 (6 bases). Germline values: CDR1 SSHAT, CDR2 FNYEAQ (reference sequence). The CDR3 contains 15 residues.

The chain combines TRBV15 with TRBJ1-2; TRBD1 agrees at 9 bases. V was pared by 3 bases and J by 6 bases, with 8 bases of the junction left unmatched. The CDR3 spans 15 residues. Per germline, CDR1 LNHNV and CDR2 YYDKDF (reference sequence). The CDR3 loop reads CATSSRDRVLHGYTF. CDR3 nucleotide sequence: TGTGCCACCAGCAGCCGGGACAGGGTCCTTCATGGCTACACCTTC.

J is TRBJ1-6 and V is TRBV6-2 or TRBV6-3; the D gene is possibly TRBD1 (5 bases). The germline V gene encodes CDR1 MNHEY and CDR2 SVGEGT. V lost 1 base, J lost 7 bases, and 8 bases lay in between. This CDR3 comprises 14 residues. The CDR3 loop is CASSYWTTNSPLHF. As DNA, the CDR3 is TGTGCCAGCAGTTACTGGACAACGAATTCACCCCTCCACTTT.

The CDR3 reads CAIAGGDGNQPQHF. Written as DNA, the CDR3 is TGTGCCATAGCAGGGGGCGACGGCAATCAGCCCCAGCATTTT. The chain has TRBV10-3 and TRBJ1-5; 8 positions agree with TRBD1. The CDR3 length is 14 residues. Trimming cost V 9 bases and J 2 bases; bases outside gene matches: 6. Germline assignment: CDR1 ENHRY and CDR2 SYGVKD.

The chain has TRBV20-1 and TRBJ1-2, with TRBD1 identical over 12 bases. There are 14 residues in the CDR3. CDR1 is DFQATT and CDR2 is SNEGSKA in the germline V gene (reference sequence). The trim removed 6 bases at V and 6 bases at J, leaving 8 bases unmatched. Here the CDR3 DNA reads TGCAGTGCAATCGGAGGGACAGGGGGCCATGGCTACACCTTC. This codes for CSAIGGTGGHGYTF.

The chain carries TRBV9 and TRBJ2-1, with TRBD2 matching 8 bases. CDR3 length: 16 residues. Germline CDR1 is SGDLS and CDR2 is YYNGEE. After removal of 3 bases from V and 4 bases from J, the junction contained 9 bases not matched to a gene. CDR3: CASSGQPGGLYNEQFF. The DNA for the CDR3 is TGTGCCAGCAGCGGACAACCGGGGGGGCTTTACAATGAGCAGTTCTTC.

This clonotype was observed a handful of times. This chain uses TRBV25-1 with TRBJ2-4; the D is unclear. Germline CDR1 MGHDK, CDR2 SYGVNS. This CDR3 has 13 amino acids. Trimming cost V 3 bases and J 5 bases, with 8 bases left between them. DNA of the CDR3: TGTGCCAGCAGTGATATTAGGGAAAACATTCAGTACTTC. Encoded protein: CASSDIRENIQYF.

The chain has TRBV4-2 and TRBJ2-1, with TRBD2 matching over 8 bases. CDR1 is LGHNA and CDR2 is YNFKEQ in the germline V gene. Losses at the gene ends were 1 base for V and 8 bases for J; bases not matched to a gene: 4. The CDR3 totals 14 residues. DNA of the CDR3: TGTGCCAGCAGCCAAGCCGGGGGGGCGTATGAGCAGTTCTTC. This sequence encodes CASSQAGGAYEQFF.

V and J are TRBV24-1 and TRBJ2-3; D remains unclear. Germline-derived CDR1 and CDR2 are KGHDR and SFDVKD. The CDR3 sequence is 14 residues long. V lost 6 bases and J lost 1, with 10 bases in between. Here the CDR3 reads CATSPYQGTDTQYF. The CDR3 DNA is TGTGCCACCAGTCCGTACCAGGGCACAGATACGCAGTATTTT.

The DNA for the CDR3 is TGTGCCAGCGGAATCTACGAGCAGTACTTC. Protein product: CASGIYEQYF. The gene calls are TRBV12-3 or TRBV12-4 and TRBJ2-7; D gene unclear. The V end was cut by 8 bases, the J end by 3 bases, with 5 bases between. CDR3 size: 10 residues.

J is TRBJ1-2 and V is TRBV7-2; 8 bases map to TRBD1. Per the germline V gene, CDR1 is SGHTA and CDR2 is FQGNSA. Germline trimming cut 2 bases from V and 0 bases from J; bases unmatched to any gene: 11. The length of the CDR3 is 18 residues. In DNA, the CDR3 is TGTGCCAGCAGCTTATCGTGGACAGGGAGGGTCGCTAACTATGGCTACACCTTC. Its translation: CASSLSWTGRVANYGYTF.

CDR3 sequence reads: CASSLFPRAETQYF. The CDR3 DNA reads TGTGCCAGCAGCTTATTTCCCCGCGCTGAGACCCAGTACTTC. The chain combines TRBV5-6 with TRBJ2-5; no definite D call. The CDR3 is 14 amino acids. Germline-derived CDR1 and CDR2 are SGHDT and YYEEEE. Between the trimmed V and J ends, which lost 2 bases and 5 bases, there was a span of 13 bases.

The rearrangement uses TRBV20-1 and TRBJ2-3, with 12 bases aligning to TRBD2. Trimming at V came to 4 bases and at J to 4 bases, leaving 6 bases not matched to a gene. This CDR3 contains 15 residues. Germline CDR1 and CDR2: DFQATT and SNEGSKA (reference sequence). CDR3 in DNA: TGCAGTGCTACCCCTAGCGGGGGGGCTGCAGATACGCAGTATTTT. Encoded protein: CSATPSGGAADTQYF.

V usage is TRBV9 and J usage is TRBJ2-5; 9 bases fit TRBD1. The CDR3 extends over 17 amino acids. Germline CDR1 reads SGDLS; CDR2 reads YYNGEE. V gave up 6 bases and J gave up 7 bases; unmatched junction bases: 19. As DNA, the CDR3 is TGTGCCAGCAAAGCTTCGGACAGGGGTTACGGTCGGAGGACCCAGTACTTC. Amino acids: CASKASDRGYGRRTQYF.

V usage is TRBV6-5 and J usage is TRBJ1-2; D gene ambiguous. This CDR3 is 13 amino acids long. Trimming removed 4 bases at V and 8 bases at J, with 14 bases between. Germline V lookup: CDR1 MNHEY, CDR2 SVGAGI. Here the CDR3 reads CASSSIPGWGYTF. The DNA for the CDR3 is TGTGCCAGCAGTTCCATACCGGGATGGGGCTACACCTTC.